The clone carrying this TCR beta chain was observed a few times. Its specificity is not known. Measured with immunoSEQ multiplex PCR; TCRdb has only the in-frame clones, and not every one. The table records roughly 700,000 clones, about 74% of them present only once. The data were taken from a study of shared clonotypes between healthy human individuals. CDR1 and CDR2 from the germline V gene are MNHEY and SVGAGI. Trimming at V came to 6 bases and at J to 3 bases, leaving 6 bases not matched to a gene. CDR3 length: 15 amino acids. The study, taken as a whole, reports: Non-shared clonotypes displayed generation probabilities falling below those of clonotypes present in all four donors. Naive subsets, compared against memory subsets, generally had larger estimated richness values.

The chain uses TRBV6-5 and TRBJ2-1, with TRBD1 matching over 9 bases. Sequencing input: memory CD4+ T cells sorted from blood. The subset was: CD45RA-negative fraction. This clonotype was obtained from a woman aged 25 to 39 in good health. CDR3 in DNA: TGTGCCAGCAGCCGGGGACAGGGCATCTACAATGAGCAGTTCTTC. Its protein product is CASSRGQGIYNEQFF.